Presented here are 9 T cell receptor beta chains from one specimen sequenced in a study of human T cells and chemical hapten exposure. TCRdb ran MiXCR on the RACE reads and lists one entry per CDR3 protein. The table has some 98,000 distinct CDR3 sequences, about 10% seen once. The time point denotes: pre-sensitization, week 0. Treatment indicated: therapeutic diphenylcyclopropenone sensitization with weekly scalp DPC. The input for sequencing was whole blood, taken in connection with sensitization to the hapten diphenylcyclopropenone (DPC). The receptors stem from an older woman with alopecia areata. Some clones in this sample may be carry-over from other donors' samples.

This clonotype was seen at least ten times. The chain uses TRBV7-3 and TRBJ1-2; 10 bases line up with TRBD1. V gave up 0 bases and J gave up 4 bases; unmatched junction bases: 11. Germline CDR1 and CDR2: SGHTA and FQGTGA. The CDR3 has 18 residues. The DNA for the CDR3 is TGTGCCAGCAGCTTAACGAGACCGGGACAGGGGTTTATCTATGGCTACACCTTC. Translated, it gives CASSLTRPGQGFIYGYTF.

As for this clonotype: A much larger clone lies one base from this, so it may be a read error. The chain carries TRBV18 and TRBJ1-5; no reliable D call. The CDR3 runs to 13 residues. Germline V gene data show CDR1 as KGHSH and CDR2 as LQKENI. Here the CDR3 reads CTSSPSGNQPQHF. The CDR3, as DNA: TGTACCAGCTCACCTTCAGGCAATCAGCCCCAGCATTTT.

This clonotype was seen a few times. The CDR3 nucleotides read TGCGCCAGCAGCCGACGACTAGCGGGGGCCACCGGGGAGCTGTTTTTT. Translating gives CASSRRLAGATGELFF. The J gene is TRBJ2-2, the V gene TRBV10-1, with 12 bases that match TRBD2. The junction had 6 bases not matched to a gene; V was cut back by 6 bases and J by 4 bases. Germline-derived CDR1 and CDR2 are WNHNN and SYGVQD (reference sequence). The CDR3 covers 16 residues.

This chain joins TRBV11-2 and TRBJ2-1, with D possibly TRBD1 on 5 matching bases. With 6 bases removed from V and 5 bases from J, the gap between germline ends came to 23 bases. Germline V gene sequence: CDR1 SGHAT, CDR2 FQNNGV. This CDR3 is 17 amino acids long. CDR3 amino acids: CASSHSPTGAPNNEQFF. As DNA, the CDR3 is TGTGCCAGCAGTCACAGCCCCACTGGGGCACCGAACAATGAGCAGTTCTTC. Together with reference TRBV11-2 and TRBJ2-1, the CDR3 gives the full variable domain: EAGVAQSPRYKIIEKRQSVAFWCNPISGHATLYWYQQILGQGPKLLIQFQNNGVVDDSQLPKDRFSAERLKGVDSTLKIQPAKLEDSAVYLCASSHSPTGAPNNEQFFGPGTRLTVL.

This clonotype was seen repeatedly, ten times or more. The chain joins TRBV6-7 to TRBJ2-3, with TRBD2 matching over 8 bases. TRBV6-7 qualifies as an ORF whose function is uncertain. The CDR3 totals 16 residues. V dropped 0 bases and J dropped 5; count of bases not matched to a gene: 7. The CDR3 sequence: CASSYSTGGARDTQYF. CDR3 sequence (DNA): TGTGCCAGCAGTTACTCGACGGGGGGGGCCAGAGATACGCAGTATTTT.

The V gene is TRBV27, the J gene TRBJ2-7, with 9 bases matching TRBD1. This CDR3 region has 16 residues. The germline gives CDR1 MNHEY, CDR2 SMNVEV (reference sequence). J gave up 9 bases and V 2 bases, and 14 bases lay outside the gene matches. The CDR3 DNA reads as TGTGCCAGCAGTTTAGGTGTTCGACAGGGGGTCGCGGTGCAGTACTTC. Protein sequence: CASSLGVRQGVAVQYF.

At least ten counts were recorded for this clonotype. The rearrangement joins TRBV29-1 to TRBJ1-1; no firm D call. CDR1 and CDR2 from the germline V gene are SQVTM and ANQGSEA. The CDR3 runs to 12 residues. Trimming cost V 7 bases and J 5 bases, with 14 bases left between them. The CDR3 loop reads CSAHGGRTEAFF. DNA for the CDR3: TGCAGCGCGCATGGCGGGCGGACTGAAGCTTTCTTT.

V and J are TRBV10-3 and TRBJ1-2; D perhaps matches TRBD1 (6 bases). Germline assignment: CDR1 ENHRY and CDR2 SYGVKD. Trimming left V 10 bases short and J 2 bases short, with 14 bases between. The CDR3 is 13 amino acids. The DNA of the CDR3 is TGTGCCACCTCGGACAGCGTCAACTATGGCTACACCTTC. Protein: CATSDSVNYGYTF.

The CDR3 here is CASSEAGGTSGGPYNEQFF. The CDR3 nucleotides are TGTGCCAGCAGTGAAGCAGGAGGGACTAGCGGGGGGCCCTACAATGAGCAGTTCTTC. The chain joins TRBV2 to TRBJ2-1; 15 nucleotides agree with TRBD2. CDR3 length: 19 residues. J gave up 2 bases and V 0 bases, and 5 bases lay outside the gene matches. CDR1 SNHLY and CDR2 FYNNEI come from the germline V gene.